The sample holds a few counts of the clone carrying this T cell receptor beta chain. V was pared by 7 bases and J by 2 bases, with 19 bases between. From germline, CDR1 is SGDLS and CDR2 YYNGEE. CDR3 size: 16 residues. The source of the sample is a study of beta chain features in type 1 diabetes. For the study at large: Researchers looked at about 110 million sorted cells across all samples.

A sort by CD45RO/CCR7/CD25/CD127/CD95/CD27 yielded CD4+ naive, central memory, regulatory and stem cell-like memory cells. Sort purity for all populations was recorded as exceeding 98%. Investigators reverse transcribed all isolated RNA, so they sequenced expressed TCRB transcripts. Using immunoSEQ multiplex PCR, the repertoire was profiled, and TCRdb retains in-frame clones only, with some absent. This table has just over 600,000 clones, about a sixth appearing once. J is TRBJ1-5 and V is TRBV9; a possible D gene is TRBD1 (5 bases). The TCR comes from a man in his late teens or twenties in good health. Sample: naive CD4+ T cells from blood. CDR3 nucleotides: TGTGCCAGCTCCCGTGGGGGTTTTAATGGCAATCAGCCCCAGCATTTT. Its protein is CASSRGGFNGNQPQHF.